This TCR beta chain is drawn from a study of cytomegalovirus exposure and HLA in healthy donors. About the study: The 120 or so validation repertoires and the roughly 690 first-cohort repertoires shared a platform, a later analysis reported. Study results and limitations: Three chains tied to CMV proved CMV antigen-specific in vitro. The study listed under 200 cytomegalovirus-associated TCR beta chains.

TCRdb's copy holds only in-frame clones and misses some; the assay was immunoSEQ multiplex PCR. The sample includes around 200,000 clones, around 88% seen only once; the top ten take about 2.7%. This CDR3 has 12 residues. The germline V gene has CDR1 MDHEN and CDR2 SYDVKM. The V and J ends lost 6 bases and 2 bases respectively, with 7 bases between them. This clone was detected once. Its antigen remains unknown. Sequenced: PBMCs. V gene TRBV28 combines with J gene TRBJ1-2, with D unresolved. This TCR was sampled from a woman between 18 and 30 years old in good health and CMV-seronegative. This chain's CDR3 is CASSSENYGYTF. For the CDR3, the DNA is TGTGCCAGCAGCTCAGAAAACTATGGCTACACCTTC.